These 13 T cell receptor beta chains share one sample of origin, sequenced in a study of vaccination and CD4 T cells after COVID-19. TCRdb called the PCR reads again in MiXCR, with one record for every CDR3 protein. The sample yields 20,000 to 30,000 distinct CDR3 sequences, around 50% seen once. Source: CD4+ T cells from blood, taken before SARS-CoV-2 vaccination. These TCRs come from a human donor who had recovered from COVID-19.

This CDR3 is CASSQTSSEGSTDTQYF. The CDR3 DNA is TGTGCCAGCAGCCAAACGTCCAGTGAGGGTAGCACAGATACGCAGTATTTT. J is TRBJ2-3 and V is TRBV21-1; the tabulated D call, TRBD2, remains unverified against the DNA. TRBV21-1 is tagged as a pseudogene. CDR3 length: 17 amino acids.

The CDR3 protein is CASMGRYVYGYTF. The DNA of the CDR3 is TGTGCCAGCATGGGGCGGTACGTCTATGGCTACACCTTC. The chain joins TRBV6-1 to TRBJ1-2; the D gene is possibly TRBD1 (5 bases). CDR3 length equals 13 residues. The germline V gene encodes CDR1 MNHNS and CDR2 SASEGT. V dropped 7 bases and J dropped 4 bases, with 13 bases sitting between them.

V is TRBV20-1 and J is TRBJ1-5, with 8 bases lining up with TRBD1. This CDR3 comprises 14 residues. Looked up from germline, CDR1 is DFQATT and CDR2 is SNEGSKA (reference sequence). Trimming removed 6 bases from V and 7 bases from J; junction bases left unmatched: 11. The CDR3 DNA follows: TGCAGTGCAACTGGACAGGGTAGGGCCCAGCCCCAGCATTTT. As protein: CSATGQGRAQPQHF.

The chain uses TRBV6-1 and TRBJ1-2; 9 bases line up with TRBD1. Germline CDR1 MNHNS, CDR2 SASEGT. This CDR3 is 14 amino acids long. The V gene end was trimmed by 5 bases and the J gene end by 6 bases; junction bases not matched to a gene: 7. Here the CDR3 DNA reads TGTGCCAGCAGTCGCGCCGGGACAGGGAATGGCTACACCTTC. It specifies CASSRAGTGNGYTF.

This clonotype has a single count. This sequence joins TRBV7-9 and TRBJ1-1, with D perhaps matching TRBD1 (5 bases). The CDR3 has 16 amino acids. V lost 4 bases and J lost 4, with 19 bases in between. Looked up from germline, CDR1 is SEHNR and CDR2 is FQNEAQ (reference sequence). The CDR3 nucleotides read TGTGCCAGCAGCTCACCTCCCCGGGGCGGATTCACTGAAGCTTTCTTT. It encodes CASSSPPRGGFTEAFF.

The rearrangement uses TRBV7-9 and TRBJ2-2; 8 nucleotides align to TRBD2. V lost 10 bases and J lost 5; bases outside the gene matches: 9. From germline, CDR1 is SEHNR and CDR2 FQNEAQ (reference sequence). The CDR3 is 14 residues long. The CDR3 spells CAIRGAGETGELFF. The CDR3 DNA reads as TGTGCCATCAGGGGAGCGGGAGAAACCGGGGAGCTGTTTTTT.

The rearrangement links TRBV5-1 to TRBJ2-2, with 10 bases lining up with TRBD1. Germline V lookup: CDR1 SGHRS, CDR2 YFSETQ. V gave up 4 bases and J gave up 4 bases; unmatched junction bases: 4. This CDR3 spans 15 amino acids. The CDR3, as DNA: TGCGCCAGCAGCCTGGGACAGGGGTCCACCGGGGAGCTGTTTTTT. Residues: CASSLGQGSTGELFF.

This clonotype occurred a few times. This chain uses TRBV27 with TRBJ2-5, with D unclear. V lost 5 bases to trimming and J lost 3 bases, with 10 bases between them. This CDR3 has 13 amino acids. Germline loops: CDR1 MNHEY, CDR2 SMNVEV (reference sequence). This chain's CDR3 is CASSPWNEETQYF. The DNA for the CDR3 is TGTGCCAGCAGTCCGTGGAACGAAGAGACCCAGTACTTC.

This chain links TRBV6-1 with TRBJ1-3, with 9 bases matching TRBD1. There are 14 residues in the CDR3. Germline CDR1 is MNHNS and CDR2 is SASEGT. The V and J ends lost 8 bases and 2 bases, in that order; junction bases with no gene match: 4. Written as DNA, the CDR3 is TGTGCCAGCGGGGGACAGGGACCTGGAAACACCATATATTTT. This codes for CASGGQGPGNTIYF.

The rearrangement uses TRBV19 and TRBJ2-5, with D possibly being TRBD2 (5 bases). This CDR3 has 14 residues. Trimming stripped 4 bases from V and 3 bases from J, with 12 bases between. The V gene's germline CDR1 is LNHDA and CDR2 SQIVND (reference sequence). The CDR3 DNA reads TGTGCCAGTAGTACCGGACCGGGAAAAGAGACCCAGTACTTC. Amino acid sequence: CASSTGPGKETQYF.

This clonotype was seen only a few times. The chain recombines TRBV20-1 with TRBJ2-3; 7 bases line up with TRBD1. The CDR3 is 15 amino acids. V was pared by 6 bases and J by 1 base, with 10 bases of the junction left unmatched. Germline V gives CDR1 DFQATT, CDR2 SNEGSKA (reference sequence). The CDR3 DNA reads TGCAGTGCAGAACCCCGGGACAGACGCACAGATACGCAGTATTTT. Protein sequence: CSAEPRDRRTDTQYF.

The CDR3: CASSYSGGSQGDEQYF. For the CDR3, the DNA is TGTGCCAGCAGTTACAGTGGCGGGAGCCAGGGGGACGAGCAGTACTTC. The chain carries TRBV6-5 and TRBJ2-7, with D perhaps being TRBD1 or TRBD2 (7 bases each). Deletions cut 2 bases from V and 5 bases from J, with 19 bases between. The CDR3 has 16 amino acids. The germline gives CDR1 MNHEY, CDR2 SVGAGI.

The rearrangement joins TRBV28 to TRBJ1-6; no clear D gene. The CDR3 consists of 14 residues. Trimming stripped 2 bases from V and 8 bases from J, with 10 bases between. Germline V CDR1 and CDR2: MDHEN, SYDVKM. The CDR3: CASSLISADSPLHF. As DNA, the CDR3 is TGTGCCAGCAGTTTAATCTCAGCAGATTCACCCCTCCACTTT.